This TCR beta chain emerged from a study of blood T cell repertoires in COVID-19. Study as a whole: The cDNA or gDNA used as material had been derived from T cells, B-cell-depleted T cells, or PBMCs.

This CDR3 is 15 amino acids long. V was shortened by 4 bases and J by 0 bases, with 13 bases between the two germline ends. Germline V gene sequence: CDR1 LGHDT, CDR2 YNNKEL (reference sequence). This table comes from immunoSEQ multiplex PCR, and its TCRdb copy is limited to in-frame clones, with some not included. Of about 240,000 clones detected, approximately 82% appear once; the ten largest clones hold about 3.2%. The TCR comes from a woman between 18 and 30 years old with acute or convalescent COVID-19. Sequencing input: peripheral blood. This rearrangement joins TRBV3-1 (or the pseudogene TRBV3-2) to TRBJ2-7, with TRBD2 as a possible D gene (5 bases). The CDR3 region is CASSPGSGSSYEQYF. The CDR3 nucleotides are TGTGCCAGCAGCCCAGGTTCGGGAAGCTCCTACGAGCAGTACTTC.